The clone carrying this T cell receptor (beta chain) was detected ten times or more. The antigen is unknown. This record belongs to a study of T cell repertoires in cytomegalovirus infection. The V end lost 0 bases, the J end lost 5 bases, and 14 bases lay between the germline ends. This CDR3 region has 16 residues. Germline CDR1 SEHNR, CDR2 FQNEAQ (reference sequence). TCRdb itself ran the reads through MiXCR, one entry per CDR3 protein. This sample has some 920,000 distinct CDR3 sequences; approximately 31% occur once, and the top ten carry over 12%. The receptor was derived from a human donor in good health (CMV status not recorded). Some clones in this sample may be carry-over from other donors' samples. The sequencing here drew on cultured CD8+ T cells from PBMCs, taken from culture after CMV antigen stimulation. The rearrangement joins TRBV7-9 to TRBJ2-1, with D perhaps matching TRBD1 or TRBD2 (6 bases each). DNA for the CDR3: TGTGCCAGCAGCTTAGCGGTGCAGGGGAGGAACAATGAGCAGTTCTTC. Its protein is CASSLAVQGRNNEQFF.